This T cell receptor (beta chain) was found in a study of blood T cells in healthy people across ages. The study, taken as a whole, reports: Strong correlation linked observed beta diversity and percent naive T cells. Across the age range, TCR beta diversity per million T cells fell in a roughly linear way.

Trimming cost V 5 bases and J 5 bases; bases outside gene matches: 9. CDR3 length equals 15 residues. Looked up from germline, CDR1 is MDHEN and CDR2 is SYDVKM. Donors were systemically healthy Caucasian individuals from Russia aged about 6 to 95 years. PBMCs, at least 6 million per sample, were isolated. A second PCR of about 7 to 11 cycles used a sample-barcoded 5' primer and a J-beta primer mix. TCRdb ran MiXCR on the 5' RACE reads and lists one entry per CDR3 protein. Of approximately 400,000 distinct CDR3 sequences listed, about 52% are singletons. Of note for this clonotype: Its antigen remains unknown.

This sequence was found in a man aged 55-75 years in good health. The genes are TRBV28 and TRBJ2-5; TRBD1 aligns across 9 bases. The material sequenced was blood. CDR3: CASSITTGGGETQYF. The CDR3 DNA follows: TGTGCCAGCAGTATAACAACAGGGGGCGGTGAGACCCAGTACTTC.